This T cell receptor (beta chain) was sequenced for a study of shared clonotypes between healthy human individuals. General study results and limits: Clonotype sharing among donors likely depends on sequencing depth.

Losses at the gene ends were 2 bases for V and 8 bases for J; bases not matched to a gene: 7. The CDR3 is 15 residues long. From germline, CDR1 is MNHEY and CDR2 SVGAGI. As for this clone: As yet, its antigen is unknown.

Clones were read by immunoSEQ multiplex PCR, and TCRdb kept only the in-frame ones, dropping some. The table has 600,000 to 800,000 clones, approximately 72% seen once. The chain employs TRBV6-5 and TRBJ1-2; 11 bases match TRBD1. The sequencing input was memory CD4+ T cells sorted from blood. Indicated subset: CD45RA-negative fraction. The receptor was derived from a woman in her twenties or thirties in good health. Here the CDR3 reads CASSYLGQGVSGYTF. The CDR3 DNA sequence: TGTGCCAGCAGTTACCTGGGACAGGGGGTGAGCGGCTACACCTTC.